The 16 T cell receptor beta chains given below trace back to one sample, sequenced in a study of T cells after yellow fever vaccination. TCRdb independently ran MiXCR on the 5' RACE reads; one entry per CDR3 protein. Here the sample spans 300,000 to 350,000 distinct CDR3 sequences, about 10% being singletons. Material: CD4+ T cells sorted from PBMCs, obtained 45 days after the yellow fever booster vaccination. These receptors were taken from a man between 18 and 29 years old who received the YFV17D yellow fever vaccine.

The table lists this clonotype with a few counts. V is TRBV12-3 or TRBV12-4 and J is TRBJ1-6, with 8 nucleotides matching TRBD1. V dropped 4 bases and J dropped 10; count of bases not matched to a gene: 9. The CDR3 length is 15 residues. CDR3 in amino acids: CASSSQQGAQSPLHF. CDR3 bases: TGTGCCAGCAGTTCCCAGCAGGGGGCACAATCACCCCTCCACTTT.

The V gene is TRBV12-3 or TRBV12-4, the J gene TRBJ1-1, with D maybe TRBD1 (5 bases). The CDR3 loop spans 14 amino acids. With 7 bases removed from V and 1 base from J, the gap between germline ends came to 13 bases. For the CDR3, the DNA is TGTGCCAGCACCCAGGGACTTCAGAACACTGAAGCTTTCTTT. Encoded protein: CASTQGLQNTEAFF.

This chain joins TRBV4-3 and TRBJ2-7; 11 bases match TRBD1. Germline V gene sequence: CDR1 LGHNA, CDR2 YSLEER. The CDR3 runs to 14 residues. Trimming took 6 bases from V and 3 from J; bases not matched to a gene: 4. CDR3 residues: CASSVGQGGYEQYF. The CDR3 nucleotides are TGCGCCAGCAGTGTGGGACAGGGGGGCTACGAGCAGTACTTC.

The gene calls are TRBV4-1 and TRBJ2-3, with D possibly matching TRBD2 (7 bases). The CDR3 runs to 16 residues. Germline CDR1 MGHRA, CDR2 YSYEKL. The ends were cut back, 0 bases at V and 3 bases at J, with 13 bases in the middle. The CDR3 coding sequence is TGCGCCAGCAGCCAAGATGGGGGGGCAAGGACAGATACGCAGTATTTT. This encodes CASSQDGGARTDTQYF.

J is TRBJ2-1 and V is TRBV6-2 or TRBV6-3, with 9 bases lining up with TRBD2. Trimming took 2 bases from V and 8 from J; bases not matched to a gene: 10. Germline values: CDR1 MNHEY, CDR2 SVGEGT. CDR3 size: 16 residues. The CDR3 DNA reads as TGTGCCAGCAGTTACGTCGGGGCGGGGGGGCCCCATGAGCAGTTCTTC. This sequence encodes CASSYVGAGGPHEQFF.

The V call is TRBV7-2, the J call TRBJ2-5; possible D gene TRBD1, 6 bases. Germline assignment: CDR1 SGHTA and CDR2 FQGNSA. The CDR3 has 14 residues. V lost 7 bases and J lost 4, with 16 bases in between. CDR3 amino acids: CASTYQGQGETQYF. CDR3 bases: TGTGCCAGCACCTATCAGGGGCAGGGAGAGACCCAGTACTTC.

V gene TRBV10-3 combines with J gene TRBJ1-1; 7 nucleotides agree with TRBD1. Germline V gives CDR1 ENHRY, CDR2 SYGVKD. The CDR3 extends over 13 amino acids. The V and J ends lost 7 bases and 2 bases, in that order; junction bases with no gene match: 4. In DNA form, the CDR3 reads TGTGCCATCACGGGACAGATCAACACTGAAGCTTTCTTT. It translates to CAITGQINTEAFF.

This clonotype occurred a few times. The chain links TRBV28 to TRBJ2-1; 11 nucleotides agree with TRBD2. CDR3 size: 13 residues. The ends lost 7 bases at V and 5 bases at J; junction bases unmatched: 1. Germline CDR1 MDHEN, CDR2 SYDVKM. The CDR3 sequence is CASIAGGHNEQFF. CDR3 nucleotide sequence: TGTGCCAGCATAGCGGGGGGGCACAATGAGCAGTTCTTC.

Only a few counts were recorded for this clonotype. The chain is built from TRBV12-3 or TRBV12-4 and TRBJ1-5; 9 bases align to TRBD1. There are 15 residues in the CDR3. Germline trimming cut 6 bases from V and 6 bases from J; bases unmatched to any gene: 9. CDR3 DNA sequence: TGTGCCAGCAGAACCGGGACAGGGTCAGGTCAGCCCCAGCATTTT. It specifies CASRTGTGSGQPQHF.

V is TRBV20-1 and J is TRBJ2-3; a weak D match, TRBD1 (5 bases). CDR3 length: 18 amino acids. Germline values: CDR1 DFQATT, CDR2 SNEGSKA (reference sequence). Trimming left V 1 base short and J 2 bases short, with 22 bases between. The CDR3 DNA reads TGCAGTGCTAGAGGATTAACACCGACGCACGGACACACAGATACGCAGTATTTT. It translates to CSARGLTPTHGHTDTQYF.

This clonotype was detected many times. The chain carries TRBV7-2 and TRBJ1-4; no clear D. The CDR3 totals 15 residues. Germline-derived CDR1 and CDR2 are SGHTA and FQGNSA. V lost 5 bases and J lost 0, with 10 bases in between. CDR3 residues: CASSGYGSTNEKLFF. The CDR3 region has the DNA TGTGCCAGCAGCGGATACGGATCAACTAATGAAAAACTGTTTTTT.

A few counts support this clonotype. CDR3 nucleotides: TGTGCCAGTACCGAGGCCTCCCCCACAGATACGCAGTATTTT. Its translation: CASTEASPTDTQYF. V gene TRBV12-3 or TRBV12-4 combines with J gene TRBJ2-3; no firm D call. There are 14 residues in the CDR3. The V and J ends lost 9 bases and 2 bases respectively, with 15 bases between them.

As concerns this clonotype: The junction shows a germline mismatch at one end, possibly a read error. The chain couples TRBV7-7 to TRBJ2-5; D could derive from TRBD1 or TRBD2 (5 bases each). Germline-derived CDR1 and CDR2 are SSHAT and FNYEAQ (reference sequence). The CDR3 is 15 amino acids. The CDR3, as DNA: TGTGCTAGCAGCCCGGGACCCACGGAACAAGAGACCCAGTACTTC. Its protein is CASSPGPTEQETQYF.

This clonotype has only a few counts. The chain combines TRBV6-6 with TRBJ2-5; D assignment may be TRBD1 or TRBD2 (5 bases each). The CDR3 covers 15 residues. V dropped 6 bases and J dropped 5 bases, with 19 bases sitting between them. The germline CDR1 and CDR2 sequences are MNHNY and SVGAGI (reference sequence). The CDR3 loop is CASRALLGEVETQYF. DNA for the CDR3: TGTGCCAGCAGGGCATTACTGGGGGAAGTTGAGACCCAGTACTTC.

This clonotype was detected a few times. The V call is TRBV28, the J call TRBJ2-5; D not certain. The V gene lost 5 bases and the J gene lost 5 bases, with 18 bases spanning the gap. The CDR3 totals 15 residues. Germline V lookup: CDR1 MDHEN, CDR2 SYDVKM. CDR3 protein: CASSRTGPLRETQYF. Written as DNA, the CDR3 is TGTGCCAGCAGTCGAACCGGACCGCTGCGGGAGACCCAGTACTTC. Variable domain in full (rest from reference TRBV28 and TRBJ2-5): DVKVTQSSRYLVKRTGEKVFLECVQDMDHENMFWYRQDPGLGLRLIYFSYDVKMKEKGDIPEGYSVSREKKERFSLILESASTNQTSMYLCASSRTGPLRETQYFGPGTRLLVL.

This clonotype was observed at least ten times. The rearrangement joins TRBV7-9 to TRBJ1-4; D remains unclear. There are 13 residues in the CDR3. The ends were cut back, 0 bases at V and 8 bases at J, with 7 bases in the middle. The germline V gene encodes CDR1 SEHNR and CDR2 FQNEAQ (reference sequence). CDR3 in DNA: TGTGCCAGCAGCTTAGCGGTGGGGGAAAAACTGTTTTTT. It specifies CASSLAVGEKLFF.